The 8 T cell receptor beta chains listed next were all sequenced from one sample in a study of CD8+ T cells in alopecia areata. Reverse transcription of extracted RNA yielded cDNA, which provided the sequencing template. Clones were read by immunoSEQ multiplex PCR, and TCRdb kept only the in-frame ones, dropping some. The sample yields some 130,000 clones, approximately 49% seen once. The material sequenced was CD8+ T cells sorted from blood, taken at week 0. The receptors were sampled from a human donor with alopecia areata.

This clone was seen more than once but under ten times. The rearrangement uses TRBV11-2 and TRBJ2-7; D is unresolved. The CDR3 runs 13 residues. V lost 6 bases, J lost 1 base, and 10 bases lay in between. Germline V gene sequence: CDR1 SGHAT, CDR2 FQNNGV. CDR3 residues: CASSSGESYEQYF. DNA of the CDR3: TGTGCCAGCAGTTCCGGAGAGTCCTACGAGCAGTACTTC.

This clone came up a few times. The chain couples TRBV5-1 to TRBJ1-2, with TRBD1 matching 9 bases. The CDR3 runs 15 residues. The V gene end was trimmed by 3 bases and the J gene end by 6 bases; junction bases not matched to a gene: 9. Germline CDR1 reads SGHRS; CDR2 reads YFSETQ. The CDR3 region is CASSYGTGTEDGYTF. Written as DNA, the CDR3 is TGCGCCAGCAGCTACGGGACAGGGACTGAGGATGGCTACACCTTC.

The DNA for the CDR3 is TGCAGCGTCCGGGGGGACAGAGAATTGAACACTGAAGCTTTCTTT. Protein: CSVRGDRELNTEAFF. This rearrangement joins TRBV29-1 to TRBJ1-1; 7 nucleotides line up with TRBD1. Germline trimming cut 6 bases from V and 0 bases from J; bases unmatched to any gene: 10. This CDR3 contains 15 residues. CDR1 and CDR2 from the germline V gene are SQVTM and ANQGSEA.

V and J are TRBV29-1 and TRBJ2-7; 8 bases fit TRBD1. This CDR3 region has 15 residues. Germline lookup yields CDR1 SQVTM and CDR2 ANQGSEA. V was pared by 4 bases and J by 4 bases, with 12 bases of the junction left unmatched. CDR3 DNA: TGCAGCGTTGCCCACCCCGGGACAGGAGGTTACGAGCAGTACTTC. Its translation is CSVAHPGTGGYEQYF.

The chain has TRBV5-1 and TRBJ1-1, with D perhaps TRBD1 (5 bases). Trimming took off 2 bases at V and 5 bases at J, with 10 bases between the two ends. CDR1 is SGHRS, CDR2 YFSETQ, per germline. CDR3 size: 13 residues. This chain's CDR3 is CASSFGGRTEAFF. The CDR3 DNA is TGCGCCAGCAGCTTTGGGGGGAGAACTGAAGCTTTCTTT.

The CDR3 loop reads CSVGQGLRSEQYF. Here the CDR3 DNA reads TGCAGCGTCGGACAGGGGTTAAGGAGCGAGCAGTACTTC. The chain combines TRBV29-1 with TRBJ2-7, with 9 bases identical to TRBD1. The CDR3 contains 13 residues. The germline CDR1 and CDR2 sequences are SQVTM and ANQGSEA. V was clipped by 6 bases and J by 6 bases; unmatched bases: 9.

This clone was seen a few times. The J gene is TRBJ2-1, the V gene TRBV7-8; TRBD1 aligns across 9 bases. In germline, CDR1 is SGHVS, CDR2 FQNEAQ. This CDR3 spans 15 amino acids. Germline trimming cut 5 bases from V and 5 bases from J; bases unmatched to any gene: 7. CDR3 sequence reads: CASSALQGANNEQFF. CDR3 coding DNA: TGTGCCAGCAGCGCATTACAGGGGGCTAACAATGAGCAGTTCTTC.

This clone was observed a few times. The rearrangement uses TRBV29-1 and TRBJ2-3; 12 bases fit TRBD2. Trimming took 0 bases from V and 2 from J; bases not matched to a gene: 6. The CDR3 loop spans 17 amino acids. In germline, CDR1 is SQVTM, CDR2 ANQGSEA. The CDR3 region is CSVEESPSGGATDTQYF. CDR3 nucleotide sequence: TGCAGCGTTGAAGAGTCCCCTAGCGGGGGGGCCACAGATACGCAGTATTTT.